These T cell receptor beta chains were read from a single sample in a study of shared clonotypes between healthy human individuals. Profiled with immunoSEQ multiplex PCR; TCRdb holds only in-frame clones, not every one. The table has under 1,100,000 clones, 75% to 85% seen once. The sample consisted of memory CD4+ T cells from PBMCs. All receptors derive from a man between 18 and 35 years old in good health. Some clones in this sample may be carry-over from other donors' samples. The CDR3 runs from the conserved cysteine through the conserved F or W. The D gene is left open where the match is weak. The size entry is marked missing in some rows and otherwise reads once, few, many or a size class.

abundance	j_gene	v_gene	d_gene	CDR3nt	CDR3aa
NA	TRBJ1-2	TRBV2	NA	TGTGCCAGCAGCCAAGAGGGGGATGGCTACACCTTC	CASSQEGDGYTF
NA	TRBJ2-1	TRBV7-9	NA	TGTGCCAGCAGCTTCCCGCGGGGAGCTCTCAATGAGCAGTTCTTC	CASSFPRGALNEQFF
NA	TRBJ1-4	TRBV7-6	NA	TGTGCCAGCAGCTGGACAGACATTATCACCAGCGCGGGTAATGAAAAACTGTTTTTT	CASSWTDIITSAGNEKLFF
NA	TRBJ1-2	TRBV28	NA	TGTGCCAGCAGCCTAGGGAGGGGCTTTGAGGTTTATGGCTACACCTTC	CASSLGRGFEVYGYTF
few	TRBJ2-2	TRBV4-2	TRBD2	TGTGCCAGCAGCCGCGGACTAGCGGGAGGTCAGAACACCGGGGAGCTGTTTTTT	CASSRGLAGGQNTGELFF
NA	TRBJ2-7	TRBV18	NA	TGTGCCAGCTCGCCCGGTACCTACGAGCAGTACTTC	CASSPGTYEQYF
NA	TRBJ1-2	TRBV18	TRBD1	TGTGCCAGCTCACCGGGACAGGGTGGCGGCTACACCTTC	CASSPGQGGGYTF
NA	TRBJ2-7	TRBV6-8	NA	TGTGCCAGCAGTTCTCCGGACCTCTCCTACGAGCAGTACTTC	CASSSPDLSYEQYF
NA	TRBJ1-1	TRBV11-3	NA	TGTGCCAGCAGCCCCGGGGGGAGAACTGAAGCTTTCTTT	CASSPGGRTEAFF
NA	TRBJ2-5	TRBV4-3	NA	TGCGCCAGCAGCCAGGAACTGAGGCGGCAAGAGACCCAGTACTTC	CASSQELRRQETQYF
NA	TRBJ1-4	TRBV27	NA	TGTGCCAGCAGTTTAAATACCCCCACGAAAGGAAAACTGTTTTTT	CASSLNTPTKGKLFF
NA	TRBJ2-7	TRBV19	TRBD1	TGTGCCAGTCACCGGACAGGGGGCTCCTACGAGCAGTACTTC	CASHRTGGSYEQYF
NA	TRBJ1-2	TRBV5-1	TRBD1	TGCGCCAGCAGACAGACAGGGTTTAACTATGGCTACACCTTC	CASRQTGFNYGYTF
NA	TRBJ1-2	TRBV20-1	TRBD1	TGCAGTGCTAGAGTAGACAGGGCCTACACCTTC	CSARVDRAYTF
NA	TRBJ2-3	TRBV4-2	TRBD2	TGTGCCAGCAGCCAGGGGACTAGCGGGAGTGCAGATACGCAGTATTTT	CASSQGTSGSADTQYF
NA	TRBJ1-2	TRBV6-5	TRBD1	TGTGCCAGCAGTCCGACAGGGGGATATGGCTACACCTTC	CASSPTGGYGYTF
NA	TRBJ2-6	TRBV5-1	NA	TGCGCCAGCAGCATACAACCCGACAGGCCCCGTCTTTCCTCTGGGGCCAACGTCCTGACTTTC	CASSIQPDRPRLSSGANVLTF
once	TRBJ2-7	TRBV18	TRBD2	TGTGCCAGCTATTTCGGGACTAGCGGGATCTCCGAGCAGTACTTC	CASYFGTSGISEQYF
NA	TRBJ1-1	TRBV2	TRBD1	TGTGCCAGCAGTGACGACAGGGACACTGAAGCTTTCTTT	CASSDDRDTEAFF
NA	TRBJ1-5	TRBV9	NA	TGTGCCAGCAGCTCAGGGGCCTATAGCAATCAGCCCCAGCATTTT	CASSSGAYSNQPQHF
NA	TRBJ1-2	TRBV27	NA	TGTGCCAGCAGTTTAAGATTGTTAGGAGATAACTATGGCTACACCTTC	CASSLRLLGDNYGYTF
once	TRBJ2-1	TRBV7-6	TRBD2	TGTGCCAGCAGCGCCCGACTAGCGGGAGGATCCGAGCAGTTCTTC	CASSARLAGGSEQFF
NA	TRBJ2-2	TRBV5-1	TRBD2	TGCGCCACCGCCGGGCGCAGCGGGGGGGCTACCGGGGAGCTGTTTTTT	CATAGRSGGATGELFF
NA	TRBJ2-7	TRBV18	NA	TGTTCCAGCTCACCGGAGACGGTCTACGAGCAGTACTTC	CSSSPETVYEQYF
NA	TRBJ2-5	TRBV28	TRBD1	TGTGCCAGCAGTTCTACCTTCGGGACAGGGCTTCAAGAGACCCAGTACTTC	CASSSTFGTGLQETQYF
few	TRBJ2-5	TRBV29-1	TRBD1	TGCAGCGTGGGGACAGACAAAGAGACCCAGTACTTC	CSVGTDKETQYF
NA	TRBJ2-7	TRBV6-5	TRBD2	TGTGCCAGCAGGGGGAGGGCCTACGAGCAGTACTTC	CASRGRAYEQYF
NA	TRBJ1-1	TRBV6-5	NA	TGTGCCAGCAGTACCCGACCTGGGGCTGAAGCTTTCTTT	CASSTRPGAEAFF
NA	TRBJ2-3	TRBV25-1	TRBD2	TGTGCCAGCAGTGGACTAGCGGGAGAATTAACAGATACGCAGTATTTT	CASSGLAGELTDTQYF
NA	TRBJ2-1	TRBV5-1	NA	TGCGCCAGCAGCGTCGGACAGCACAATGAGCAGTTCTTC	CASSVGQHNEQFF
NA	TRBJ2-3	TRBV5-4	NA	TGTGCCAGCAGCTTGGAGGGCCTTGCTACAGATACGCAGTATTTT	CASSLEGLATDTQYF
NA	TRBJ1-4	TRBV5-1	NA	TGCGCCAGCAGCAGGGACACCGCAGAAAAACTGTTTTTT	CASSRDTAEKLFF
once	TRBJ2-5	TRBV5-8	NA	TGTGCCAGCAGCCCCGGGACTGGCGAAGAGACCCAGTACTTC	CASSPGTGEETQYF
NA	TRBJ2-5	TRBV2	NA	TGTGCCAGCAGTGTAGGACACCAAGAGACCCAGTACTTC	CASSVGHQETQYF
NA	TRBJ2-1	TRBV11-1	TRBD2	TGTGCCAGCAGCTTACGGGTCGGGAGGACCTACAATGAGCAGTTCTTC	CASSLRVGRTYNEQFF
NA	TRBJ1-2	TRBV18	NA	TGTGCCAGCTCACCAGGGGTAGGGGTTGACTATGGCTACACCTTC	CASSPGVGVDYGYTF
NA	TRBJ1-5	TRBV2	NA	TGTGCCAGCAGTGAAGCGCTGGAGCCCCAGCATTTT	CASSEALEPQHF
NA	TRBJ1-4	TRBV7-9	NA	TGTGCCAGCAGCTTAGATTATGCGGGGAATAAACTGTTTTTT	CASSLDYAGNKLFF
NA	TRBJ2-7	TRBV7-9	NA	TGTGCCAGCAGACGGGACGGGGGCGACGAGCAGTACTTC	CASRRDGGDEQYF
NA	TRBJ2-7	TRBV18	NA	TGTGCCAGCTCACCATATAAGGCCCTAAACTACGAGCAGTACTTC	CASSPYKALNYEQYF
NA	TRBJ2-6	TRBV28	NA	TGTGCCAGCAAGCGCCCCTCTGGGGCCAACGTCCTGACTTTC	CASKRPSGANVLTF
NA	TRBJ1-1	TRBV5-1	NA	TGCGCCAGCAGCTTGGCCTCACAGAACACTGAAGCTTCCTTT	CASSLASQNTEASF
few	TRBJ1-2	TRBV7-3	NA	TGTGCCAGCAGCTCCCCAGGGTCGTACAACTATGGCTACACCTTC	CASSSPGSYNYGYTF
NA	TRBJ2-1	TRBV10-3	TRBD2	TGTGCCATCAGTGACCCTACTAGCGGGAGGGCTTATGAGCAGTTCTTC	CAISDPTSGRAYEQFF
NA	TRBJ1-2	TRBV28	NA	TGTGCCAGCAGCCCGAGGTCGGGACATGGCTACACCTTC	CASSPRSGHGYTF
NA	TRBJ2-7	TRBV15	TRBD1	TGTGCCACCAGCAGAGATAGGGACAGATCTTCCTACGAGCAGTACTTC	CATSRDRDRSSYEQYF
NA	TRBJ1-1	TRBV18	NA	TGTGCCAGCTCATTCCGGGGGCTGAACACTGAAGCTTTCTTT	CASSFRGLNTEAFF
NA	TRBJ1-1	TRBV28	NA	TGTGCCAGCAGGGAGGAGACAGGACTGAACACTGAAGCTTTCTTT	CASREETGLNTEAFF
NA	TRBJ2-7	TRBV5-1	NA	TGCGCCAGCAGGATACAGGGTTACGAGCAGTACTTC	CASRIQGYEQYF
NA	TRBJ2-5	TRBV11-3	NA	TGTGCCAGCAGCTTATCCAGGGGCCAAGAGACCCAGTACTTC	CASSLSRGQETQYF
NA	TRBJ2-1	TRBV14	NA	TGTGCCAGCAGCCAAGACTGGTACAATGAGCAGTTCTTC	CASSQDWYNEQFF
NA	TRBJ1-5	TRBV7-2	NA	TGTGCCAGCAGCTTAGATGGGGGTCAGCCCCAGCATTTT	CASSLDGGQPQHF